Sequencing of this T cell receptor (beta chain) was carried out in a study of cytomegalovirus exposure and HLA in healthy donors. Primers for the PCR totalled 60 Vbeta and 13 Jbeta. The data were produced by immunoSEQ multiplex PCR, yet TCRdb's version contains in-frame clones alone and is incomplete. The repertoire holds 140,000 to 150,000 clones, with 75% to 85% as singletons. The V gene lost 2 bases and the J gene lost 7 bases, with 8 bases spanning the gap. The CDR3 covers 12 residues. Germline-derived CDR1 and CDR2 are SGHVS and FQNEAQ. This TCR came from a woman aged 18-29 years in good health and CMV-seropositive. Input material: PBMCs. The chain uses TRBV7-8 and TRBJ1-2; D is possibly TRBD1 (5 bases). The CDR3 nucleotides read TGTGCCAGCAGCTTAAGCAGGGCTGGCTACACCTTC. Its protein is CASSLSRAGYTF.